The next 24 T cell receptor beta chains were all read from a single sample in a study of blood T cell repertoires in COVID-19. Using immunoSEQ multiplex PCR, the repertoire was profiled, and TCRdb retains in-frame clones only, with some absent. This sample carries 100,000 to 150,000 clones, approximately 81% of them seen once, and the ten largest clones take around 37%. Sequencing input: peripheral blood. The origin of the receptors is a middle-aged man with active or convalescent COVID-19.

The chain employs TRBV6-5 and TRBJ1-3; D is unresolved. The V and J ends lost 6 bases and 2 bases respectively, with 14 bases between them. The CDR3 covers 15 residues. Looked up from germline, CDR1 is MNHEY and CDR2 is SVGAGI. This CDR3 reads CASSRSGGTGNTIYF. CDR3 sequence (DNA): TGTGCCAGCAGCCGTTCGGGCGGGACTGGAAACACCATATATTTT.

This rearrangement joins TRBV11-2 to TRBJ2-1; 11 nucleotides line up with TRBD2. V dropped 2 bases and J dropped 7; count of bases not matched to a gene: 4. There are 15 residues in the CDR3. Germline V gene lookup returns CDR1 SGHAT and CDR2 FQNNGV. The DNA of the CDR3 is TGTGCCAGCAGCTTAACTAGCGGGAGTTGGAATGAGCAGTTCTTC. Translation: CASSLTSGSWNEQFF.

This clone was detected once. The V and J genes are TRBV19 and TRBJ1-5; 7 bases fit TRBD1. This CDR3 is 15 amino acids long. Unmatched junction bases numbered 6, after V lost 7 bases and J lost 0 bases. Germline values: CDR1 LNHDA, CDR2 SQIVND (reference sequence). The CDR3 DNA follows: TGTGCCAGTAATCCCCGGGACAGTAGCAATCAGCCCCAGCATTTT. Its translation is CASNPRDSSNQPQHF.

This clone was counted only a few times. This chain uses TRBV11-3 with TRBJ2-3, with TRBD1 matching 7 bases. Trimming at V came to 5 bases and at J to 2 bases, leaving 10 bases not matched to a gene. The CDR3 is 16 residues long. Germline V gene sequence: CDR1 SGHNT, CDR2 YENEEA. CDR3 DNA: TGTGCCAGCAGCCTCGGGACAGACCGAATCACAGATACGCAGTATTTT. Translating gives CASSLGTDRITDTQYF.

This chain joins TRBV27 and TRBJ1-5, with 7 bases that match TRBD1. Per germline, CDR1 MNHEY and CDR2 SMNVEV (reference sequence). The V and J ends lost 5 bases and 6 bases, in that order; junction bases with no gene match: 7. The length of the CDR3 is 14 residues. For the CDR3, the DNA is TGTGCCAGCAGTCGACAGGGTAATGGTCAGCCCCAGCATTTT. The encoded protein is CASSRQGNGQPQHF.

V and J are TRBV7-2 and TRBJ1-2, with 7 bases fitting TRBD1. V shed 4 bases and J 11 bases; nucleotides not matched to a gene: 10. Per the germline V gene, CDR1 is SGHTA and CDR2 is FQGNSA. The CDR3 consists of 13 residues. The CDR3 nucleotides are TGTGCCAGCAGCTCCCGACAGGGCGACAGGTACACCTTC. Translated: CASSSRQGDRYTF.

The chain links TRBV5-1 to TRBJ2-5, with TRBD1 as a possible D gene (6 bases). Trimming cost V 1 base and J 5 bases, with 18 bases left between them. Germline V gene sequence: CDR1 SGHRS, CDR2 YFSETQ. The CDR3 runs to 16 residues. The CDR3 sequence: CASSLFGTIDKETQYF. Here the CDR3 DNA reads TGCGCCAGCAGCTTGTTCGGGACAATAGATAAGGAGACCCAGTACTTC.

The rearrangement uses TRBV29-1 and TRBJ1-1, with D uncertain. The germline V gene has CDR1 SQVTM and CDR2 ANQGSEA. With 7 bases removed from V and 4 bases from J, the gap between germline ends came to 13 bases. The CDR3 runs 12 residues. The CDR3 reads CSASDPPTEAFF. CDR3 DNA sequence: TGCAGCGCCTCAGATCCACCCACTGAAGCTTTCTTT.

The CDR3 sequence is CASSQTGKMSGYTF. CDR3 sequence (DNA): TGTGCCAGTAGCCAGACAGGGAAAATGAGTGGCTACACCTTC. The chain couples TRBV19 to TRBJ1-2, with 7 nucleotides matching TRBD1. Germline CDR1 reads LNHDA; CDR2 reads SQIVND (reference sequence). The CDR3 consists of 14 residues. V lost 6 bases and J lost 7; bases outside the gene matches: 11.

This chain connects TRBV11-3 to TRBJ2-7; D may be TRBD2 (7 bases). CDR3 length equals 14 residues. Germline V gene sequence: CDR1 SGHNT, CDR2 YENEEA. Trimming took off 1 base at V and 7 bases at J, with 14 bases between the two ends. The CDR3 sequence is CASSLGGGREEQYF. In nucleotides, the CDR3 is TGTGCCAGCAGCTTAGGGGGGGGCCGGGAAGAGCAGTACTTC. The whole variable domain, filled in from reference TRBV11-3 and TRBJ2-7, reads EAGVVQSPRYKIIEKKQPVAFWCNPISGHNTLYWYLQNLGQGPELLIRYENEEAVDDSQLPKDRFSAERLKGVDSTLKIQPAELGDSAVYLCASSLGGGREEQYFGPGTRLTVT.

The chain is built from TRBV27 and TRBJ2-3; TRBD2 matches at 14 bases. V lost 1 base to trimming and J lost 6 bases; unmatched junction nucleotides: 6. The CDR3 is 17 amino acids. Germline V gene sequence: CDR1 MNHEY, CDR2 SMNVEV (reference sequence). The CDR3 is CASSLLRTSGGTDTQYF. The CDR3 coding sequence is TGTGCCAGCAGTTTATTACGGACTAGCGGGGGGACGGATACGCAGTATTTT.

This clone has a handful of counts. The V and J genes are TRBV28 and TRBJ2-7; 15 bases line up with TRBD2. The CDR3 sequence is 15 residues long. Trimming removed 6 bases from V and 4 bases from J; junction bases left unmatched: 4. CDR1 is MDHEN and CDR2 is SYDVKM in the germline V gene. The CDR3 DNA reads TGTGCCAGCAGACGGACTAGCGGGAGGGAGTACGAGCAGTACTTC. Amino acids: CASRRTSGREYEQYF.

The chain carries TRBV5-1 and TRBJ2-7, with 10 bases aligning to TRBD2. Unmatched junction bases numbered 2, after V lost 0 bases and J lost 2 bases. The germline V gene encodes CDR1 SGHRS and CDR2 YFSETQ. The CDR3 totals 15 residues. The CDR3 is CASSLVTSGTYEQYF. The DNA of the CDR3 is TGCGCCAGCAGCTTGGTAACTAGCGGGACCTACGAGCAGTACTTC.

This clone has just one count. This sequence joins TRBV5-1 and TRBJ1-2; D perhaps matches TRBD1 (6 bases). This CDR3 spans 15 amino acids. Looked up from germline, CDR1 is SGHRS and CDR2 is YFSETQ. The V and J ends lost 2 bases and 0 bases respectively, with 11 bases between them. Written as DNA, the CDR3 is TGCGCCAGCAGCTTTAGAACAGGGACTAACTATGGCTACACCTTC. This sequence encodes CASSFRTGTNYGYTF.

The V gene is TRBV5-1, the J gene TRBJ2-5, with D possibly being TRBD2 (5 bases). This CDR3 contains 15 residues. V shed 4 bases and J shed 9 bases, with 22 bases lying between them. CDR1 is SGHRS, CDR2 YFSETQ, per germline. CDR3 bases: TGCGCCAGCAGCCTCGAGGGTAGGACTGGCCTAGCCCAGTACTTC. Protein product: CASSLEGRTGLAQYF.

This clone occurred a few times. J is TRBJ1-6 and V is TRBV28; 10 bases fit TRBD1. Trimming cost V 3 bases and J 9 bases; bases outside gene matches: 5. There are 15 residues in the CDR3. The germline gives CDR1 MDHEN, CDR2 SYDVKM. The CDR3 loop is CASSFDRGLGSPLHF. DNA for the CDR3: TGTGCCAGCAGTTTTGACAGGGGGCTTGGTTCACCCCTCCACTTT.

The chain uses TRBV14 and TRBJ2-3, with 7 bases matching TRBD2. The CDR3 spans 15 residues. Trimming cost V 2 bases and J 6 bases; bases outside gene matches: 8. The germline V gene encodes CDR1 SGHDN and CDR2 FVKESK. CDR3 in DNA: TGTGCCAGCAGCCAATGGGCGGGGGAGGGGGATACGCAGTATTTT. It encodes CASSQWAGEGDTQYF.

The chain combines TRBV5-6 with TRBJ2-7; TRBD2 agrees at 9 bases. Per germline, CDR1 SGHDT and CDR2 YYEEEE. Germline trimming cut 4 bases from V and 2 bases from J; bases unmatched to any gene: 10. The CDR3 has 16 amino acids. The CDR3 DNA sequence: TGTGCCAGCAGCCCGGGGGGGCTAGCGGGAACCTACGAGCAGTACTTC. Amino acids: CASSPGGLAGTYEQYF.

J is TRBJ1-1 and V is TRBV28, with unresolved D. CDR1 is MDHEN, CDR2 SYDVKM, per germline. Trimming removed 7 bases at V and 7 bases at J, with 10 bases between. CDR3 length: 11 amino acids. The CDR3 DNA follows: TGTGCCAGCAAGAGTGGGCTTGAAGCTTTCTTT. The encoded protein is CASKSGLEAFF.

This chain joins TRBV19 and TRBJ1-2; 7 bases agree with TRBD1. CDR1 is LNHDA, CDR2 SQIVND, per germline (reference sequence). V was clipped by 6 bases and J by 0 bases; unmatched bases: 4. This CDR3 has 14 residues. The chain's CDR3 is CASRLRGSNYGYTF. CDR3 bases: TGTGCCAGTAGACTCAGGGGGTCTAACTATGGCTACACCTTC.

The rearrangement uses TRBV13 and TRBJ2-2; maybe TRBD1 (5 bases). Germline V gene data show CDR1 as PRHDT and CDR2 as FYEKMQ (reference sequence). CDR3 length: 18 amino acids. Trimming shortened V by 5 bases and J by 0 bases, and 19 bases separated the two germline ends. This chain's CDR3 is CASSRRQTTRPNTGELFF. DNA of the CDR3: TGTGCCAGCAGCCGTCGACAGACAACGCGTCCGAACACCGGGGAGCTGTTTTTT. Based on the CDR3 plus reference TRBV13 and TRBJ2-2, the full variable domain is AAGVIQSPRHLIKEKRETATLKCYPIPRHDTVYWYQQGPGQDPQFLISFYEKMQSDKGSIPDRFSAQQFSDYHSELNMSSLELGDSALYFCASSRRQTTRPNTGELFFGEGSRLTVL.

The chain uses TRBV6-1 and TRBJ1-2; D is unresolved. Per germline, CDR1 MNHNS and CDR2 SASEGT. Between the trimmed V and J ends, which lost 0 bases and 3 bases, there was a span of 5 bases. The CDR3 contains 13 residues. The CDR3 region is CASSEARHYGYTF. In DNA form, the CDR3 reads TGTGCCAGCAGTGAAGCGCGTCACTATGGCTACACCTTC.

The chain carries TRBV30 and TRBJ1-2; maybe TRBD1 (6 bases). This CDR3 is 13 amino acids long. Trimming removed 1 base from V and 8 bases from J, with 14 bases in between. CDR1 is GTSNPN and CDR2 is SVGIG in the germline V gene (reference sequence). CDR3 protein: CAWSARGGGGYTF. CDR3 nucleotides: TGTGCCTGGAGTGCCCGTGGGGGGGGCGGCTACACCTTC.

V is TRBV7-3 and J is TRBJ2-2; weak D call: TRBD1 (6 bases). The germline V gene has CDR1 SGHTA and CDR2 FQGTGA. V was clipped by 3 bases and J by 4 bases, with 9 bases between them. CDR3 length: 14 residues. This chain's CDR3 is CASSLTGTTGELFF. In nucleotides, the CDR3 is TGTGCCAGCAGCTTGACAGGCACCACCGGGGAGCTGTTTTTT. Looking up the rest from reference TRBV7-3 and TRBJ2-2 gives the full variable domain: GAGVSQTPSNKVTEKGKYVELRCDPISGHTALYWYRQSLGQGPEFLIYFQGTGAADDSGLPNDRFFAVRPEGSVSTLKIQRTERGDSAVYLCASSLTGTTGELFFGEGSRLTVL.